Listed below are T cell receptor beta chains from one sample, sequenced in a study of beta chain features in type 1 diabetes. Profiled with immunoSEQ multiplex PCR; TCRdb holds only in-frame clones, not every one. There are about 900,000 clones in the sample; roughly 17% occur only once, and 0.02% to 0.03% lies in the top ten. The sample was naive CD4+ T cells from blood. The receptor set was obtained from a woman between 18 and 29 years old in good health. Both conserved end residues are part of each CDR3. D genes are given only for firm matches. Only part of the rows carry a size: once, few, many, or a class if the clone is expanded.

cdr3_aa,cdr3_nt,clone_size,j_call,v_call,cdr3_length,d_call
CASSLGTSSSFTGELFF,TGCGCCAGCAGCTTGGGTACTAGCTCAAGCTTCACCGGGGAGCTGTTTTTT,few,TRBJ2-2,TRBV5-1,17,NA
CSVESWASTDTQYF,TGCAGCGTTGAATCCTGGGCCAGCACAGATACGCAGTATTTT,few,TRBJ2-3,TRBV29-1,14,NA
CASSLNPRGAGNTIYF,TGTGCCAGCTCACTAAATCCTCGGGGTGCTGGAAACACCATATATTTT,NA,TRBJ1-3,TRBV18,16,NA
CASSLSRVSGELFF,TGTGCCAGCAGCTTAAGCAGGGTATCCGGGGAGCTGTTTTTT,few,TRBJ2-2,TRBV7-2,14,NA
CASSSNFGTEYEQYF,TGTGCCAGCAGCTCAAACTTTGGGACTGAGTACGAGCAGTACTTC,NA,TRBJ2-7,TRBV5-4,15,NA
CASSFQAYEQFF,TGTGCCAGCAGCTTTCAGGCTTATGAGCAGTTCTTC,NA,TRBJ2-1,TRBV7-8,12,NA
CASGSRANTGELFF,TGTGCCAGCGGAAGCCGCGCGAACACCGGGGAGCTGTTTTTT,NA,TRBJ2-2,TRBV25-1,14,NA
CASRLGRTQETQYF,TGTGCCAGCAGGCTCGGACGGACCCAAGAGACCCAGTACTTC,NA,TRBJ2-5,TRBV28,14,NA
CATSRDGARGTYEQYF,TGTGCCACCAGCAGAGATGGGGCTCGCGGAACCTACGAGCAGTACTTC,NA,TRBJ2-7,TRBV15,16,NA
CASSLGPPGAFF,TGTGCCAGCAGTTTGGGGCCCCCGGGGGCTTTCTTT,few,TRBJ1-1,TRBV28,12,NA
CASSQEGTKTPGEQYF,TGTGCCAGCAGCCAAGAGGGGACAAAAACACCGGGGGAGCAGTACTTC,NA,TRBJ2-7,TRBV4-2,16,NA
CAIKRQGGRETQYF,TGTGCCATCAAGAGGCAGGGGGGTCGAGAGACCCAGTACTTC,NA,TRBJ2-5,TRBV10-3,14,NA
CASSTTGHNEQFF,TGTGCCAGCTCAACGACAGGACACAATGAGCAGTTCTTC,NA,TRBJ2-1,TRBV18,13,NA
CASSYSRLGRETQYF,TGTGCCAGCAGTTACTCTCGTCTGGGGCGGGAGACCCAGTACTTC,few,TRBJ2-5,TRBV6-6,15,NA
CASSPLTSTEQFF,TGTGCCAGCAGCCCTCTGACTAGCACTGAGCAGTTCTTC,NA,TRBJ2-1,TRBV5-4,13,TRBD2
CARSLVLVDELNTEAFF,TGTGCCAGAAGCTTGGTGCTTGTGGACGAGCTAAACACTGAAGCTTTCTTT,NA,TRBJ1-1,TRBV5-3,17,NA
CASRNRDSGWDTQYF,TGTGCCAGCAGAAACCGGGACAGCGGATGGGATACGCAGTATTTT,few,TRBJ2-3,TRBV6-6,15,TRBD1
CASSLEYPRRPGTDTQYF,TGTGCCAGCAGCTTAGAATACCCTCGACGGCCCGGCACAGATACGCAGTATTTT,NA,TRBJ2-3,TRBV7-8,18,NA
CASSVRPGSAFYEQYF,TGTGCCAGCAGCGTACGACCGGGGTCTGCTTTCTACGAGCAGTACTTC,NA,TRBJ2-7,TRBV9,16,NA
CASRRGGQPQHF,TGTGCCAGCAGGCGGGGGGGTCAGCCCCAGCATTTT,NA,TRBJ1-5,TRBV2,12,NA
CAISETDTQYF,TGTGCCATCAGTGAAACAGATACGCAGTATTTT,NA,TRBJ2-3,TRBV10-3,11,NA
CASSPQRFSGNTEAFF,TGTGCCAGCTCACCACAAAGATTTTCCGGGAACACTGAAGCTTTCTTT,NA,TRBJ1-1,TRBV18,16,NA
CAISESFVFKKQYF,TGTGCCATCAGTGAGTCCTTCGTTTTTAAAAAGCAGTACTTC,NA,TRBJ2-7,TRBV10-3,14,NA
CASRTSGGRKGEQYF,TGTGCCAGCAGAACTTCTGGGGGGCGTAAGGGCGAGCAGTACTTC,NA,TRBJ2-7,TRBV6-6,15,NA
CASSLRMLGELFF,TGTGCCAGCAGCCTACGGATGCTCGGGGAGCTGTTTTTT,NA,TRBJ2-2,TRBV7-9,13,NA
CAISPGTTYEQYF,TGTGCCATCAGTCCCGGGACTACCTACGAGCAGTACTTC,NA,TRBJ2-7,TRBV10-3,13,TRBD2
CASSPPPGLNPQHF,TGTGCCAGCAGCCCCCCACCCGGCTTGAATCCCCAGCATTTT,few,TRBJ1-5,TRBV9,14,NA
CASSLVPGLAGGYEQYF,TGCGCCAGCAGCTTGGTTCCGGGACTAGCGGGAGGGTACGAGCAGTACTTC,NA,TRBJ2-7,TRBV5-1,17,TRBD2
CASSSRQGGEAFF,TGTGCCAGCAGCTCCAGACAGGGTGGTGAAGCTTTCTTT,NA,TRBJ1-1,TRBV7-3,13,TRBD1
CASKGVGGGLAGEDTQYF,TGTGCCAGCAAAGGCGTAGGGGGGGGACTAGCGGGAGAGGATACGCAGTATTTT,NA,TRBJ2-3,TRBV27,18,TRBD2
CASSPQSNYGYTF,TGTGCCAGCAGCCCCCAGTCCAACTATGGCTACACCTTC,NA,TRBJ1-2,TRBV6-5,13,NA
CASSSRDRKYEQYF,TGTGCCAGCAGTTCCCGGGACAGAAAATACGAGCAGTACTTC,NA,TRBJ2-7,TRBV28,14,TRBD1
CASSLDRVEQPQHF,TGTGCCAGCAGCCTCGACAGGGTAGAACAGCCCCAGCATTTT,few,TRBJ1-5,TRBV7-3,14,TRBD1
CASSHGEYEQYF,TGTGCCAGCTCACACGGCGAGTACGAGCAGTACTTC,NA,TRBJ2-7,TRBV28,12,NA
CASSLSNNEQFF,TGTGCCAGCTCTTTGAGTAACAATGAGCAGTTCTTC,NA,TRBJ2-1,TRBV18,12,NA
CASRPRLAGPRRIF,TGTGCCAGCAGACCCCGACTAGCGGGACCGCGGAGGATCTTC,few,TRBJ2-1,TRBV6-5,14,TRBD2
CASRPAGGRVSEQYF,TGTGCCAGCAGACCCGCGGGGGGCCGGGTTAGCGAGCAGTACTTC,few,TRBJ2-7,TRBV28,15,TRBD2
CASSGPDRAGEKLFF,TGTGCCAGCAGCGGACCCGACAGGGCCGGTGAAAAACTGTTTTTT,many,TRBJ1-4,TRBV13,15,TRBD1
CASSKQGSKNIQYF,TGTGCCAGCAGCAAACAGGGATCCAAAAACATTCAGTACTTC,few,TRBJ2-4,TRBV21-1,14,NA
CASSSWDDRTGELFF,TGTGCCAGCAGCTCCTGGGACGATAGGACCGGGGAGCTGTTTTTT,NA,TRBJ2-2,TRBV11-1,15,NA
CASTTGIGNIQYF,TGCGCCAGCACTACTGGCATTGGGAACATTCAGTACTTC,NA,TRBJ2-4,TRBV5-1,13,NA
CASSDGSTSRNEQFF,TGTGCCAGCAGTGACGGGTCTACCTCACGCAATGAGCAGTTCTTC,few,TRBJ2-1,TRBV6-1,15,NA
CASSVALTGDFSGNTIYF,TGTGCCAGCAGCGTAGCGTTGACAGGGGACTTCTCTGGAAACACCATATATTTT,few,TRBJ1-3,TRBV9,18,TRBD1
CASSYTSGGIRTQYF,TGTGCCAGCAGTTATACTAGCGGCGGTATTAGGACCCAGTACTTC,few,TRBJ2-5,TRBV2,15,TRBD2
CASSEDRWGTDTQYF,TGTGCCAGCAGTGAAGACAGGTGGGGGACAGATACGCAGTATTTT,few,TRBJ2-3,TRBV6-1,15,NA
CASSGGYEQYF,TGTGCCAGCTCGGGGGGCTACGAGCAGTACTTC,few,TRBJ2-7,TRBV18,11,NA
CASSELGLANNEQFF,TGTGCCAGCAGTGAACTCGGACTAGCGAACAATGAGCAGTTCTTC,few,TRBJ2-1,TRBV2,15,TRBD2
CASSRGTADNEQFF,TGCGCCAGCAGCCGTGGGACAGCCGACAATGAGCAGTTCTTC,few,TRBJ2-1,TRBV4-3,14,TRBD1
CASSETGGLYEQYF,TGTGCCAGCAGTGAGACAGGGGGCCTTTACGAGCAGTACTTC,few,TRBJ2-7,TRBV2,14,TRBD1
CASSRTGGGNTIYF,TGTGCCAGCAGTAGGACAGGGGGAGGAAACACCATATATTTT,NA,TRBJ1-3,TRBV25-1,14,TRBD1
CASSLTGNDYNEQFF,TGCGCCAGCAGCTTGACCGGGAACGACTACAATGAGCAGTTCTTC,few,TRBJ2-1,TRBV5-1,15,NA
CASSQVMRLRGYEQYF,TGTGCCAGCAGCCAAGTGATGAGGCTTAGGGGCTACGAGCAGTACTTC,NA,TRBJ2-7,TRBV7-2,16,NA
CASRPTGTQPQHF,TGTGCCAGCAGACCAACAGGGACCCAGCCCCAGCATTTT,NA,TRBJ1-5,TRBV28,13,NA
CASSFGQIIQETQYF,TGCGCCAGCAGCTTCGGACAGATTATCCAAGAGACCCAGTACTTC,NA,TRBJ2-5,TRBV5-1,15,NA